Below, 21 T cell receptor beta chains from the same sample are listed, as sequenced in a study of T cell responses to AZD1222 COVID-19 vaccine (dated by TCRdb to about 2021). Library creation used the immunoSEQ multiplex PCR assay. This immuneACCESS table, as held by TCRdb, lists in-frame sequences with V and J called but not all clones. Of the missing ones, under half trace to an unresolved V gene in checked studies; the others have no known cause. The table for this sample lists some 92,000 clones; about 91% of them were counted only once. Of the sample, around 6.9% falls within the top ten clones. Interpreted using the paper, the time point label stands for: baseline before first vaccination. The source was peripheral blood, collected on day 0 of AZD1222 vaccination. These receptors were obtained from an adult in good health.

This chain links TRBV28 with TRBJ2-1; 9 bases align to TRBD1. After removal of 6 bases from V and 7 bases from J, the junction contained 10 bases not matched to a gene. The CDR3 totals 15 residues. Germline V CDR1 and CDR2: MDHEN, SYDVKM. The CDR3 is CASSGTGLNRNEQFF. The CDR3 coding sequence is TGTGCCAGCAGCGGGACAGGGCTTAACCGGAATGAGCAGTTCTTC.

The chain joins TRBV6-5 to TRBJ1-2; TRBD1 matches at 7 bases. Germline loops: CDR1 MNHEY, CDR2 SVGAGI. Unmatched junction bases numbered 6, after V lost 1 base and J lost 4 bases. The CDR3 length is 15 residues. The CDR3 reads CASSYFRDSSYGYTF. Here the CDR3 DNA reads TGTGCCAGCAGTTACTTCCGGGACAGTTCCTATGGCTACACCTTC.

The chain uses TRBV19 and TRBJ1-5; TRBD1 matches at 7 bases. Trimming cost V 7 bases and J 3 bases; bases outside gene matches: 3. This CDR3 is 13 amino acids long. Germline CDR1 and CDR2: LNHDA and SQIVND (reference sequence). CDR3 sequence reads: CASMGQYNQPQHF. CDR3 nucleotides: TGTGCCAGTATGGGACAGTACAATCAGCCCCAGCATTTT.

As for this clone: One junction end does not reproduce the germline sequence, and a read error may be involved. The chain uses TRBV11-2 and TRBJ1-1; D is unclear. CDR3 length equals 9 residues. Germline CDR1 is SGHAT and CDR2 is FQNNGV. CDR3 sequence reads: CASSQPGIF. In DNA, the CDR3 is TGTGCCAGCAGCCAGCCCGGGATCTTT.

CDR3 nucleotides: TGTGCCAGCAGCCTATACAGGGGGCAGGGACTTTTCTTT. This translates into CASSLYRGQGLFF. The chain couples TRBV5-6 to TRBJ1-1, with 9 bases identical to TRBD1. This CDR3 has 13 residues. Germline CDR1 reads SGHDT; CDR2 reads YYEEEE. The J segment lost 13 bases and the V segment lost 4 bases, leaving 11 bases of the junction unmatched.

The chain combines TRBV3-1 (or the pseudogene TRBV3-2) with TRBJ1-3; D remains ambiguous. The CDR3 is made up of 14 amino acids. Germline CDR1 reads LGHDT; CDR2 reads YNNKEL (reference sequence). V was pared by 4 bases and J by 0 bases, with 7 bases between. The CDR3 DNA sequence: TGTGCCAGCAGCCTAGGGTACTCTGGAAACACCATATATTTT. This translates into CASSLGYSGNTIYF.

This chain connects TRBV2 to TRBJ1-5; D unresolved. The CDR3 length is 14 residues. V was shortened by 3 bases and J by 10 bases, with 16 bases between the two germline ends. Per germline, CDR1 SNHLY and CDR2 FYNNEI. The CDR3 nucleotides are TGTGCCAGCAGTGATCGCGGCCCCCTAATCCCCCAGCATTTT. Residues: CASSDRGPLIPQHF. The whole variable domain, remainder taken from reference TRBV2 and TRBJ1-5, is EPEVTQTPSHQVTQMGQEVILRCVPISNHLYFYWYRQILGQKVEFLVSFYNNEISEKSEIFDDQFSVERPDGSNFTLKIRSTKLEDSAMYFCASSDRGPLIPQHFGDGTRLSIL.

The chain couples TRBV28 to TRBJ1-1; D call uncertain. V dropped 5 bases and J dropped 1 base, with 14 bases sitting between them. Per germline, CDR1 MDHEN and CDR2 SYDVKM. This CDR3 spans 15 amino acids. CDR3 bases: TGTGCCAGCAGTCGAGCCCAATGGGGGAACACTGAAGCTTTCTTT. This gives the protein CASSRAQWGNTEAFF.

The genes are TRBV3-1 (or the pseudogene TRBV3-2) and TRBJ2-3; 13 bases align to TRBD2. The CDR3 length is 16 residues. Germline V lookup: CDR1 LGHDT, CDR2 YNNKEL (reference sequence). V shed 3 bases and J 7 bases; nucleotides not matched to a gene: 7. CDR3 protein: CASSHPGLAGRNTQYF. As DNA, the CDR3 is TGTGCCAGCAGCCACCCGGGACTAGCGGGGAGGAATACGCAGTATTTT.

The chain joins TRBV3-1 (or the pseudogene TRBV3-2) to TRBJ1-6; D perhaps matches TRBD1 (5 bases). Germline-derived CDR1 and CDR2 are LGHDT and YNNKEL (reference sequence). This CDR3 region has 15 residues. The V and J ends lost 4 bases and 7 bases respectively, with 14 bases between them. CDR3 loop: CASSPGGLENSPLHF. CDR3 nucleotides: TGTGCCAGCAGCCCTGGGGGTTTAGAAAATTCACCCCTCCACTTT.

The J gene is TRBJ2-7, the V gene TRBV5-1; 8 bases are shared with TRBD2. The V gene's germline CDR1 is SGHRS and CDR2 YFSETQ. The CDR3 loop spans 15 amino acids. V was clipped by 7 bases and J by 4 bases; unmatched bases: 13. CDR3 in DNA: TGCGCCAGCGCTCCGGGCGGGGGGAAAACTTACGAGCAGTACTTC. Encoded protein: CASAPGGGKTYEQYF.

The chain carries TRBV30 and TRBJ2-5; D not certain. Germline loops: CDR1 GTSNPN, CDR2 SVGIG (reference sequence). The V and J ends lost 0 bases and 3 bases respectively, with 8 bases between them. The CDR3 consists of 13 residues. The CDR3 is CAWSVGREETQYF. CDR3 DNA: TGTGCCTGGAGTGTCGGAAGGGAAGAGACCCAGTACTTC.

This sequence joins TRBV2 and TRBJ2-3; 10 bases are a match to TRBD1. The CDR3 is 15 amino acids. Per germline, CDR1 SNHLY and CDR2 FYNNEI. V trimming: 7 bases; J trimming: 5 bases; junction bases outside the gene matches: 9. The CDR3 DNA reads as TGTGCCAGCACCGGTCCGGGACAGGGGATAGATACGCAGTATTTT. This gives the protein CASTGPGQGIDTQYF.

The chain has TRBV10-1 and TRBJ2-2, with D tentatively TRBD1 or TRBD2 (5 bases each). Germline CDR1 reads WNHNN; CDR2 reads SYGVQD (reference sequence). V dropped 1 base and J dropped 1 base, with 10 bases sitting between them. The CDR3 totals 16 residues. This CDR3 reads CASSELGTLNTGELFF. The CDR3 coding sequence is TGCGCCAGCAGTGAGTTGGGGACCCTGAACACCGGGGAGCTGTTTTTT.

The chain combines TRBV29-1 with TRBJ1-2; D remains ambiguous. V was shortened by 4 bases and J by 1 base, with 19 bases between the two germline ends. Germline-derived CDR1 and CDR2 are SQVTM and ANQGSEA. The CDR3 spans 16 residues. The CDR3 DNA reads as TGCAGCGTTGTCACTACCCATCTGGGGTATAACTATGGCTACACCTTC. This gives the protein CSVVTTHLGYNYGYTF. Using reference TRBV29-1 and TRBJ1-2 for the parts outside the CDR3, the full variable domain is SAVISQKPSRDICQRGTSLTIQCQVDSQVTMMFWYRQQPGQSLTLIATANQGSEATYESGFVIDKFPISRPNLTFSTLTVSNMSPEDSSIYLCSVVTTHLGYNYGYTFGSGTRLTVV.

V gene TRBV6-4 combines with J gene TRBJ2-1, with 11 positions matching TRBD2. CDR1 and CDR2 from the germline V gene are MRHNA and SNTAGT. The CDR3 consists of 15 residues. V trimming: 6 bases; J trimming: 5 bases; junction bases outside the gene matches: 6. The CDR3 reads CASSYSGGANNEQFF. CDR3 nucleotides: TGTGCCAGCAGCTATAGCGGGGGGGCAAACAATGAGCAGTTCTTC.

The genes are TRBV19 and TRBJ2-1, with TRBD2 matching 8 bases. Trimming removed 5 bases from V and 7 bases from J; junction bases left unmatched: 4. The CDR3 length is 13 residues. The germline gives CDR1 LNHDA, CDR2 SQIVND (reference sequence). CDR3 loop: CASSWASGNEQFF. CDR3 DNA: TGTGCCAGTAGTTGGGCTAGCGGGAATGAGCAGTTCTTC.

V usage is TRBV19 and J usage is TRBJ1-2, with D possibly matching TRBD1 (5 bases). Deletions cut 5 bases from V and 4 bases from J, with 11 bases between. The germline V gene encodes CDR1 LNHDA and CDR2 SQIVND (reference sequence). CDR3 length equals 13 residues. The DNA for the CDR3 is TGTGCCAGTAGTGAGTCAGGGCTCTATGGCTACACCTTC. Translated: CASSESGLYGYTF.

This clone was seen just once. The chain carries TRBV19 and TRBJ2-1, with 8 bases that match TRBD1. CDR3 length: 13 amino acids. Trimming cost V 2 bases and J 10 bases; bases outside gene matches: 4. CDR1 and CDR2 (germline): LNHDA, SQIVND (reference sequence). CDR3 nucleotides: TGTGCCAGTAGTATACCGGACAGGGCGGAGCAGTTCTTC. Its protein product is CASSIPDRAEQFF.

This clone was detected only once. J is TRBJ1-1 and V is TRBV6-2 or TRBV6-3, with D possibly TRBD1 on 6 matching bases. Trimming removed 6 bases at V and 1 base at J, with 15 bases between. In germline, CDR1 is MNHEY, CDR2 SVGEGT. This CDR3 contains 15 residues. The CDR3 loop reads CASSTVDSRNTEAFF. The DNA of the CDR3 is TGTGCCAGCAGCACCGTGGACAGTAGGAACACTGAAGCTTTCTTT.

This clone was recorded once. The V and J genes are TRBV27 and TRBJ2-2, with 9 bases lining up with TRBD1. Germline V gene sequence: CDR1 MNHEY, CDR2 SMNVEV (reference sequence). With V trimmed by 2 bases and J by 3 bases, 7 bases remained unmatched. The CDR3 runs to 17 residues. The CDR3 loop reads CASSLRQGQGYTGELFF. The CDR3 DNA sequence: TGTGCCAGCAGTTTAAGGCAGGGACAGGGCTACACCGGGGAGCTGTTTTTT.